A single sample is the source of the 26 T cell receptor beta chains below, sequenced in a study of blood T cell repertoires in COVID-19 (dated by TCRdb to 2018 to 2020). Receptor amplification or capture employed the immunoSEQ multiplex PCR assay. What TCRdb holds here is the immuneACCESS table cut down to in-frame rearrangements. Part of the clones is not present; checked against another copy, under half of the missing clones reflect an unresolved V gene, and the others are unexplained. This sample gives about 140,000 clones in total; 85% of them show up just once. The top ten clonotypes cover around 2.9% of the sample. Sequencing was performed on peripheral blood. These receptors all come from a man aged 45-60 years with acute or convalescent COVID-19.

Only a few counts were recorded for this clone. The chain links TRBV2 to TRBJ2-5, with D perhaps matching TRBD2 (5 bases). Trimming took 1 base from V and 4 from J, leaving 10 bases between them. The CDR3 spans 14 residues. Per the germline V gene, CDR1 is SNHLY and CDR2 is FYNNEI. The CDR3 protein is CASSEVEGGETQYF. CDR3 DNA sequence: TGTGCCAGCAGTGAAGTTGAGGGCGGAGAGACCCAGTACTTC.

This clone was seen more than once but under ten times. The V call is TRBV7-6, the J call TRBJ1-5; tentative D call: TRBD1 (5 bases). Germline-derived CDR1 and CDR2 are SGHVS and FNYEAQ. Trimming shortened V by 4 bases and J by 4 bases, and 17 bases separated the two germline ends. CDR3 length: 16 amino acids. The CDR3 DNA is TGTGCCAGCAGCTCAAGCCAGGGAATGGAGAATCAGCCCCAGCATTTT. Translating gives CASSSSQGMENQPQHF.

As DNA, the CDR3 is TGTGCCAGCAGTCCTGACACCTACAATGAGCAGTTCTTC. Its translation: CASSPDTYNEQFF. The chain joins TRBV12-3 or TRBV12-4 to TRBJ2-1; D is undetermined. This CDR3 has 13 amino acids. V lost 5 bases and J lost 2, with 7 bases in between.

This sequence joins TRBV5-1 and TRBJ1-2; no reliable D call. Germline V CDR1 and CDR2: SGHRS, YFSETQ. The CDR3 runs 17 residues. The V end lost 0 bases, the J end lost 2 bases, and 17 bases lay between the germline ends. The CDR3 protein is CASSLVGSFSGNYGYTF. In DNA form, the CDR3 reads TGCGCCAGCAGCTTGGTGGGGTCTTTCTCGGGGAACTATGGCTACACCTTC.

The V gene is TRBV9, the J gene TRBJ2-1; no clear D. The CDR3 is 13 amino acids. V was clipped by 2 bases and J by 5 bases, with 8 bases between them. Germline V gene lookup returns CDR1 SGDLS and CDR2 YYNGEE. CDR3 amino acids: CASSVEPNNEQFF. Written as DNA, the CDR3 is TGTGCCAGCAGCGTGGAGCCGAACAATGAGCAGTTCTTC.

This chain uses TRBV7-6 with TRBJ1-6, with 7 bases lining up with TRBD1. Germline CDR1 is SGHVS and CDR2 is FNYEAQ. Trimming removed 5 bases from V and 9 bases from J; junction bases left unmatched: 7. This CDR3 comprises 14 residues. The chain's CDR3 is CASSADPGGSPLHF. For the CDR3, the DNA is TGTGCCAGCAGCGCTGACCCAGGGGGTTCACCCCTCCACTTT.

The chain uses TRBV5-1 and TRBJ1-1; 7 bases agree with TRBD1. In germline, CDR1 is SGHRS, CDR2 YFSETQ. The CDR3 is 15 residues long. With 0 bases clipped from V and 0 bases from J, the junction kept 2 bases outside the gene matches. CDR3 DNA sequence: TGCGCCAGCAGCTTGGGGGGACAGCTGAACACTGAAGCTTTCTTT. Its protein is CASSLGGQLNTEAFF.

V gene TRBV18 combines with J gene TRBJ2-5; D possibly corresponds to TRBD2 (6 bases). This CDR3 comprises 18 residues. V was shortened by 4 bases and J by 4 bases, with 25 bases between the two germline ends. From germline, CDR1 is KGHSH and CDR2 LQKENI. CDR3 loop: CASSRNPNGVTSRETQYF. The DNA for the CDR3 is TGTGCCAGCTCACGAAATCCCAATGGTGTCACTAGCAGAGAGACCCAGTACTTC.

CDR3 sequence (DNA): TGTGCCTGGGGAAAGGGGGACAGGGGAAATTCACCCCTCCACTTT. The encoded protein is CAWGKGDRGNSPLHF. V gene TRBV30 combines with J gene TRBJ1-6; TRBD1 matches 10 bases. The CDR3 spans 15 residues. With V trimmed by 5 bases and J by 7 bases, 8 bases remained unmatched. CDR1 is GTSNPN, CDR2 SVGIG, per germline (reference sequence).

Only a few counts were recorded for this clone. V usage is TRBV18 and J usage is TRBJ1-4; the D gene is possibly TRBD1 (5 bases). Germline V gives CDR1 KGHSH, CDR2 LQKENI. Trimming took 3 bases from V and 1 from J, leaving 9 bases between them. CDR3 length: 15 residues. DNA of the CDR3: TGTGCCAGCTCACCCATGACAGAAACTAATGAAAAACTGTTTTTT. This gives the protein CASSPMTETNEKLFF.

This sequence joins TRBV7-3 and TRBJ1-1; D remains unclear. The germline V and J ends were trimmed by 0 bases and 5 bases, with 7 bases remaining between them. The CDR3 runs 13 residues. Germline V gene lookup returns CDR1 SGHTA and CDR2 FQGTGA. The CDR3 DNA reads TGTGCCAGCAGCTTAACAGGGAGTACTGAAGCTTTCTTT. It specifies CASSLTGSTEAFF. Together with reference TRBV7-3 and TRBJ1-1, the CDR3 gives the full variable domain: GAGVSQTPSNKVTEKGKYVELRCDPISGHTALYWYRQSLGQGPEFLIYFQGTGAADDSGLPNDRFFAVRPEGSVSTLKIQRTERGDSAVYLCASSLTGSTEAFFGQGTRLTVV.

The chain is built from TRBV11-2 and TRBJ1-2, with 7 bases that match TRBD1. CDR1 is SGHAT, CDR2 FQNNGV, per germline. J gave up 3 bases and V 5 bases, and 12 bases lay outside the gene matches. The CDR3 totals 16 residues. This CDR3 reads CASSTPRDSLHYGYTF. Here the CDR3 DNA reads TGTGCCAGCAGCACCCCTCGGGACAGCCTGCACTATGGCTACACCTTC.

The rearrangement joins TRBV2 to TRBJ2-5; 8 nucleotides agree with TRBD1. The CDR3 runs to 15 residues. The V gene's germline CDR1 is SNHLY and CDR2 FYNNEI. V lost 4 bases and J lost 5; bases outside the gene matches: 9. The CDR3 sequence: CASSVQGQGGETQYF. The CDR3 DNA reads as TGTGCCAGCAGTGTTCAAGGACAGGGCGGGGAGACCCAGTACTTC. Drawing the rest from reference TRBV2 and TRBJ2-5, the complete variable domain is EPEVTQTPSHQVTQMGQEVILRCVPISNHLYFYWYRQILGQKVEFLVSFYNNEISEKSEIFDDQFSVERPDGSNFTLKIRSTKLEDSAMYFCASSVQGQGGETQYFGPGTRLLVL.

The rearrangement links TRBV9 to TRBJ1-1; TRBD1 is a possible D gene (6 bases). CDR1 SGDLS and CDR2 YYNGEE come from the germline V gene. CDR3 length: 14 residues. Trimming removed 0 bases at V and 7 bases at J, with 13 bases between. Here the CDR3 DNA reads TGTGCCAGCAGCGTAGGGGTTGAAGGGGGTGAAGCTTTCTTT. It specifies CASSVGVEGGEAFF.

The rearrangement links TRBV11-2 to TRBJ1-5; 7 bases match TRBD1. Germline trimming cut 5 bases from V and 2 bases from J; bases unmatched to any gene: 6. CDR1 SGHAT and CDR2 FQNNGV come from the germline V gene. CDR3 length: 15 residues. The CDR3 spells CASSPTGNGNQPQHF. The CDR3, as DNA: TGTGCCAGCAGCCCGACAGGGAACGGCAATCAGCCCCAGCATTTT.

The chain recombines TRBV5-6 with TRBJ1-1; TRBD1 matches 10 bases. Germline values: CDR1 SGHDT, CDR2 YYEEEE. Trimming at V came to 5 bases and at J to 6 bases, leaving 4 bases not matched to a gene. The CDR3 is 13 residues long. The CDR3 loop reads CASSLDRGPEAFF. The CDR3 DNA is TGTGCCAGCAGTTTAGACAGGGGGCCTGAAGCTTTCTTT.

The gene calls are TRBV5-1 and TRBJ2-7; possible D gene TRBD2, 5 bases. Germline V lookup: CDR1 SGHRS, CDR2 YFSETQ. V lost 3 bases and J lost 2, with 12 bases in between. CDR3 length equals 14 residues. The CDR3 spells CASSSTAGTYEQYF. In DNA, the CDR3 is TGCGCCAGCAGCTCCACTGCGGGCACCTACGAGCAGTACTTC.

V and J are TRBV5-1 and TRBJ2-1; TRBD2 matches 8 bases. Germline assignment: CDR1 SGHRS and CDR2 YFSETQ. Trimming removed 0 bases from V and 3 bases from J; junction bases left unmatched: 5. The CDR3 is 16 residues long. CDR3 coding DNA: TGCGCCAGCAGCTTGGTAGCGGGGAATGTCTACAATGAGCAGTTCTTC. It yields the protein CASSLVAGNVYNEQFF.

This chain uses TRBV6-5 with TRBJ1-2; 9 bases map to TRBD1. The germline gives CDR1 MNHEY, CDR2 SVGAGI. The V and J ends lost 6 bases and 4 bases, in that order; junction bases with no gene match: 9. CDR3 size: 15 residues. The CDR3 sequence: CASSPGQGGTYGYTF. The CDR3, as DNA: TGTGCCAGCAGCCCGGGACAGGGTGGGACCTATGGCTACACCTTC.

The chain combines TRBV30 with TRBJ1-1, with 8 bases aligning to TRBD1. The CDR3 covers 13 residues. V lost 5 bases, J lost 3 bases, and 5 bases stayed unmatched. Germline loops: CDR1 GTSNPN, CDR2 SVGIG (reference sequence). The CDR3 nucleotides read TGTGCCTGGCAGGGGGCGCGGTACACTGAAGCTTTCTTT. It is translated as CAWQGARYTEAFF.

The CDR3 DNA is TGTGCCAGCAGCTTAAGTCCAGCTAACTATGGCTACACCTTC. Protein sequence: CASSLSPANYGYTF. The chain joins TRBV7-3 to TRBJ1-2, with D hard to call. The V and J ends lost 1 base and 0 bases respectively, with 6 bases between them. CDR1 is SGHTA, CDR2 FQGTGA, per germline. The CDR3 is 14 residues long.

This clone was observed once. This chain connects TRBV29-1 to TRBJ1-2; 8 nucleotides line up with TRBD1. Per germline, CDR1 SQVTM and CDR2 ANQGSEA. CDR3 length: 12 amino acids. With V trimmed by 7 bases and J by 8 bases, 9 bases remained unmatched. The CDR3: CSAKRQGRGYTF. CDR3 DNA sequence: TGCAGCGCCAAGAGACAGGGGAGAGGCTACACCTTC.

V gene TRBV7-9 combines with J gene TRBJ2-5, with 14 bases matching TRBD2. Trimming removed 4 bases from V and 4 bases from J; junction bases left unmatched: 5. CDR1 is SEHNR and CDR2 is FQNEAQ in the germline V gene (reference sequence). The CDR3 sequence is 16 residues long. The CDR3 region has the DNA TGTGCCAGCAGCTACGGGACTAGCGGGAGCGGAGAGACCCAGTACTTC. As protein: CASSYGTSGSGETQYF.

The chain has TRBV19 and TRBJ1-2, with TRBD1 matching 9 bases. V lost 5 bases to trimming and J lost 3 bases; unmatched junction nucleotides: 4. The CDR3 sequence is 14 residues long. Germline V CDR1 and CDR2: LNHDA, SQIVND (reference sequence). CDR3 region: CASSPRDRDYGYTF. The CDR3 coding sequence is TGTGCCAGTAGTCCTCGGGACAGGGACTATGGCTACACCTTC.

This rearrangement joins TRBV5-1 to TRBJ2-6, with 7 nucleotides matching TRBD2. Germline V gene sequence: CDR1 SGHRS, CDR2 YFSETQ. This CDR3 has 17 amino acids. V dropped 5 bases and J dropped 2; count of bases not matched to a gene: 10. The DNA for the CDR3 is TGCGCCAGCAGTTCGGGGGGATTAGGGCCTGGGGCCAACGTCCTGACTTTC. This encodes CASSSGGLGPGANVLTF.

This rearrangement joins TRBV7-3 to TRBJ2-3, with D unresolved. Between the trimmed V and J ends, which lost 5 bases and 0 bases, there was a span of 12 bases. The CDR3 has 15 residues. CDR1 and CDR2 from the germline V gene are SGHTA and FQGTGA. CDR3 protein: CASSRLASSTDTQYF. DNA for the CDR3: TGTGCCAGCAGCCGACTCGCCTCTAGCACAGATACGCAGTATTTT.